This is a list of T cell receptor beta chains from one sample in a study of OX40 agonist ivuxolimab in advanced cancers. TCRdb's table, derived via immunoSEQ multiplex PCR, lists solely in-frame clones and lacks some. The sample gives some 95,000 clones, about 85% of which show up once; 3.5% to 4% is in the top ten. The sample was CD4+ or CD8+ T cells sorted from blood, taken in a trial of the OX40 agonist ivuxolimab. The receptor set was obtained from an adult with an advanced solid tumor such as melanoma, head and neck, liver or kidney cancer. Each CDR3 is given with its conserved first and last residue. D genes are given only for firm matches. Clone size, where shown, is once, few, many, or a class for clones that have expanded.

J gene: TRBJ2-7
V gene: TRBV10-1
CDR3 length: 14
D gene: TRBD1
clone size: NA
CDR3 protein: CASSPGTGSYEQYF
CDR3 DNA: TGCGCCAGCTCTCCGGGGACAGGCTCCTACGAGCAGTACTTC

J gene: TRBJ1-2
V gene: TRBV28
CDR3 length: 15
D gene: NA
clone size: NA
CDR3 protein: CASSLSRFPDHGYTF
CDR3 DNA: TGTGCCAGCAGTTTATCCCGTTTCCCGGATCATGGCTACACCTTC

J gene: TRBJ2-7
V gene: TRBV9
CDR3 length: 12
D gene: NA
clone size: NA
CDR3 protein: CASSGQGLEQYF
CDR3 DNA: TGTGCCAGCAGCGGGCAGGGGCTCGAGCAGTACTTC

J gene: TRBJ2-1
V gene: TRBV4-1
CDR3 length: 14
D gene: NA
clone size: NA
CDR3 protein: CASSQKEWNTGQFF
CDR3 DNA: TGCGCCAGCAGCCAAAAAGAGTGGAATACCGGGCAGTTCTTC

J gene: TRBJ2-1
V gene: TRBV20-1
CDR3 length: 11
D gene: NA
clone size: NA
CDR3 protein: CSASLYNEQFF
CDR3 DNA: TGCAGTGCTAGCCTTTACAATGAGCAGTTCTTC

J gene: TRBJ2-1
V gene: TRBV18
CDR3 length: 16
D gene: NA
clone size: NA
CDR3 protein: CASSQTAGNPWNEQFF
CDR3 DNA: TGTGCCAGCTCACAAACTGCGGGAAATCCCTGGAATGAGCAGTTCTTC

J gene: TRBJ2-1
V gene: TRBV5-4
CDR3 length: 15
D gene: NA
clone size: once
CDR3 protein: CASSLALGKENEQFF
CDR3 DNA: TGTGCCAGCAGCTTGGCCTTGGGGAAGGAGAATGAGCAGTTCTTC

J gene: TRBJ2-3
V gene: TRBV9
CDR3 length: 14
D gene: NA
clone size: NA
CDR3 protein: CASSKDPTSDTQYF
CDR3 DNA: TGTGCCAGCAGCAAGGACCCAACCTCAGATACGCAGTATTTT

J gene: TRBJ2-1
V gene: TRBV12-5
CDR3 length: 17
D gene: TRBD2
clone size: NA
CDR3 protein: CASGDDKRELHYNEQFF
CDR3 DNA: TGTGCTAGTGGTGACGATAAGCGGGAGCTTCACTACAATGAGCAGTTCTTC

J gene: TRBJ1-1
V gene: TRBV7-2
CDR3 length: 15
D gene: NA
clone size: NA
CDR3 protein: CASSLAYRRNTEAFF
CDR3 DNA: TGTGCCAGCAGCTTAGCGTACAGGAGGAACACTGAAGCTTTCTTT

J gene: TRBJ2-4
V gene: TRBV30
CDR3 length: 13
D gene: TRBD1
clone size: NA
CDR3 protein: CAWRDRGFNIQYF
CDR3 DNA: TGTGCCTGGAGGGACAGGGGGTTCAACATTCAGTACTTC

J gene: TRBJ2-7
V gene: TRBV6-1
CDR3 length: 14
D gene: NA
clone size: NA
CDR3 protein: CASSEMDERYEQYF
CDR3 DNA: TGTGCCAGCAGTGAGATGGACGAGAGGTACGAGCAGTACTTC

J gene: TRBJ2-5
V gene: TRBV28
CDR3 length: 15
D gene: TRBD2
clone size: NA
CDR3 protein: CASSFVLAVRETQYF
CDR3 DNA: TGTGCCAGCAGTTTTGTACTAGCGGTAAGAGAGACCCAGTACTTC

J gene: TRBJ2-5
V gene: TRBV6-5
CDR3 length: 13
D gene: TRBD2
clone size: NA
CDR3 protein: CASSWAGEETQYF
CDR3 DNA: TGTGCCAGCAGTTGGGCGGGAGAAGAGACCCAGTACTTC

J gene: TRBJ1-4
V gene: TRBV28
CDR3 length: 17
D gene: NA
clone size: NA
CDR3 protein: CASLSQGRGATNEKLFF
CDR3 DNA: TGTGCCAGCCTATCCCAGGGGCGGGGTGCAACTAATGAAAAACTGTTTTTT

J gene: TRBJ1-5
V gene: TRBV30
CDR3 length: 14
D gene: NA
clone size: NA
CDR3 protein: CAWSVGLQHQPQHF
CDR3 DNA: TGTGCCTGGAGTGTTGGACTCCAACATCAGCCCCAGCATTTT

J gene: TRBJ1-2
V gene: TRBV30
CDR3 length: 13
D gene: NA
clone size: NA
CDR3 protein: CAWSDGPNYGYTF
CDR3 DNA: TGTGCCTGGAGCGACGGTCCTAACTATGGCTACACCTTC

J gene: TRBJ1-2
V gene: TRBV4-3
CDR3 length: 12
D gene: NA
clone size: NA
CDR3 protein: CASSQSNYGYTF
CDR3 DNA: TGCGCCAGCAGCCAATCTAACTATGGCTACACCTTC

J gene: TRBJ1-2
V gene: TRBV9
CDR3 length: 17
D gene: NA
clone size: NA
CDR3 protein: CASSVAPRWESNYGYTF
CDR3 DNA: TGTGCCAGCAGCGTAGCCCCCAGGTGGGAGTCTAACTATGGCTACACCTTC

J gene: TRBJ1-3
V gene: TRBV2
CDR3 length: 14
D gene: NA
clone size: few
CDR3 protein: CASSPGTAGNTIYF
CDR3 DNA: TGTGCCAGCAGCCCCGGGACGGCTGGAAACACCATATATTTT

J gene: TRBJ2-1
V gene: TRBV7-8
CDR3 length: 16
D gene: NA
clone size: few
CDR3 protein: CASSPFGSPSYNEQFF
CDR3 DNA: TGTGCCAGCAGCCCATTCGGGTCTCCTTCCTACAATGAGCAGTTCTTC

J gene: TRBJ1-2
V gene: TRBV6-6
CDR3 length: 11
D gene: NA
clone size: NA
CDR3 protein: CAGKKAYGYTF
CDR3 DNA: TGTGCAGGGAAAAAGGCCTATGGCTACACCTTC

J gene: TRBJ2-3
V gene: TRBV10-3
CDR3 length: 15
D gene: TRBD2
clone size: NA
CDR3 protein: CAIGGLAVGGDTQYF
CDR3 DNA: TGTGCCATCGGCGGACTAGCGGTAGGGGGAGATACGCAGTATTTT

J gene: TRBJ2-5
V gene: TRBV5-8
CDR3 length: 14
D gene: NA
clone size: once
CDR3 protein: CASSLTSFRETQYF
CDR3 DNA: TGTGCCAGCAGCTTGACTAGTTTCCGGGAGACCCAGTACTTC

J gene: TRBJ2-7
V gene: TRBV21-1
CDR3 length: 13
D gene: NA
clone size: NA
CDR3 protein: CARDSGSSYEQYF
CDR3 DNA: TGTGCCAGGGATAGCGGGTCCTCCTACGAGCAGTACTTC